This TCR beta chain was sequenced for a study of blood T cell repertoires in COVID-19. Study in general: Samples of COVID-19 (acute and convalescent) were obtained from the United States, Italy and Spain.

In assigning cohorts, the study relied on participant-reported clinical history. The recovered donors of Cohort 3 showed two negative PCRs, clearance, or symptom resolution. Authors' processing steps: For nucleated cells, counts were estimated from reference gene primer amplification. Assay: immunoSEQ multiplex PCR; the TCRdb copy retains only in-frame clones and omits some. Clone size and V and J calls were adopted from that table, with D and trimming inferred from the DNA. The sample includes about 380,000 clones, around nine tenths seen only once; the top ten take 0.9% to 1.5%. Input material: PBMCs or T cells enriched from blood (not recorded which). This clonotype was sampled from a woman between 18 and 29 years old who had recovered from COVID-19.

CDR3 coding DNA: TGCGCCAGCAGCCAAGGGGGTCAGGGCGGAGATACGCAGTATTTT. The encoded protein is CASSQGGQGGDTQYF. The chain recombines TRBV4-1 with TRBJ2-3; D is possibly TRBD1 (5 bases). V lost 1 base and J lost 5, with 13 bases in between. The CDR3 runs 15 residues. CDR1 and CDR2 (germline): MGHRA, YSYEKL.